In this sample, the clone carrying this T cell receptor (beta chain) turned up many times. Its antigen is not known. This sample was included in a study of T cells in Graves' hyperthyroidism and ophthalmopathy. Patients counted as stable if ophthalmopathy did not develop within 18 months. Uncontrolled infections, other autoimmune diseases, pregnancy or lactation led to exclusion of patients. Diagnostic decisions used clinical symptoms, serum thyroxine and TRAb, thyroid ultrasound and orbital computed tomography. RNA transcripts served as the template for amplifying TCR beta CDR3 regions. First-round RT-PCR of the TCR CDR3 relied on the HTBI primer set. Each CDR3 protein is one row after TCRdb ran MiXCR on the multiplex PCR reads. The profile shows approximately 590,000 distinct CDR3 sequences, 35% to 55% of them singletons. Study-level results: The model's output predicted ophthalmopathy at a median of around 6.9 months prior to onset.

Trimming took 2 bases from V and 0 from J, leaving 11 bases between them. Germline V gene lookup returns CDR1 MGHDK and CDR2 SYGVNS. The CDR3 runs 16 residues. The sequencing sample was made of peripheral blood or thyroid tissue (not recorded which). This rearrangement joins TRBV25-1 to TRBJ1-3; D remains unclear. The sequence derives from a woman aged 18-30 years with Graves' hyperthyroidism. This CDR3 is CASSEDPSYSGNTIYF. CDR3 in DNA: TGTGCCAGCAGTGAAGATCCTTCCTACTCTGGAAACACCATATATTTT.